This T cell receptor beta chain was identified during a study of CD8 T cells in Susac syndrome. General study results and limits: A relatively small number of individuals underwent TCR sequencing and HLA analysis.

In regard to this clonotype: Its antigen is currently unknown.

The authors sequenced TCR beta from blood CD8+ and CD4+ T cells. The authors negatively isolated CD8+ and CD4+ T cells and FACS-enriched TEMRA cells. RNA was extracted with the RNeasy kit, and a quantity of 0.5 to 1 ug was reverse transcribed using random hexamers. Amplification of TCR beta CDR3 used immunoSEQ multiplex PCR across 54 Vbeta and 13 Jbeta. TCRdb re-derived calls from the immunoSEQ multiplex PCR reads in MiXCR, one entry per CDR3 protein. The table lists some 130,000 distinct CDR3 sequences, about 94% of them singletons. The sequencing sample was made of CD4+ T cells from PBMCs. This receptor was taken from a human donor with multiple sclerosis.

The CDR3 DNA reads TGTGCCAGCAGTCCCCTAGCCAGGCAATACTATGGCTACACCTTC. Translated, it gives CASSPLARQYYGYTF. The chain carries TRBV12-3 or TRBV12-4 and TRBJ1-2, with unresolved D. This CDR3 has 15 residues. V was pared by 5 bases and J by 3 bases, with 16 bases between.